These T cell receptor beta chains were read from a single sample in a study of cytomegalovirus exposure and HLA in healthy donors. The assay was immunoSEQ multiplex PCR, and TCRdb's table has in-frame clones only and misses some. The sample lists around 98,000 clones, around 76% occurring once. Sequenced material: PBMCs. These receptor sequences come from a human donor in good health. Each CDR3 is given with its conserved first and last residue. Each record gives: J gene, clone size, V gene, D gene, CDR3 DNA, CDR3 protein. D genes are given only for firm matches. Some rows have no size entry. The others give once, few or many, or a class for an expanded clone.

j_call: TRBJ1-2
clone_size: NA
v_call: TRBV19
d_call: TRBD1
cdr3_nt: TGTGCCAGTAGTACACGGGACAGGAGTGAATATGGCTACACCTTC
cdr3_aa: CASSTRDRSEYGYTF

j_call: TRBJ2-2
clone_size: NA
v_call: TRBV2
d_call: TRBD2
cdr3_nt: TGTGCCAGCAGTGGGGGACTAGCGTTTAGTAAGGACACCGGGGAGCTGTTTTTT
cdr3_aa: CASSGGLAFSKDTGELFF

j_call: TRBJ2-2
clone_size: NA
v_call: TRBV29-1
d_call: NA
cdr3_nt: TGCAGCGTTCGACGGTCTAGGAACACCGGGGAGCTGTTTTTT
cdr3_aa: CSVRRSRNTGELFF

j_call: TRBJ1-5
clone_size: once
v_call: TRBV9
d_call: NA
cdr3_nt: TGTGCCAGCAGCCTACGGGGGGGCGGCAATCAGCCCCAGCATTTT
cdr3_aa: CASSLRGGGNQPQHF

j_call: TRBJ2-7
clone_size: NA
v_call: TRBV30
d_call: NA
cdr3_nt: TGTGCCTGGAGTATGGCGAAGCGATACTCCTACGAGCAGTACTTC
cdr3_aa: CAWSMAKRYSYEQYF

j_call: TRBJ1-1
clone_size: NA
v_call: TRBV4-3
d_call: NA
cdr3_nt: TGCGCCAGCAGCCCACACGGGGAGCACACTGAAGCTTTCTTT
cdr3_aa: CASSPHGEHTEAFF

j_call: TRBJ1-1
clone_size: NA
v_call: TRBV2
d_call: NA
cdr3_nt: TGTGCCAGCAGAGCTTCAGGGGATTGGGTGAACACTGAAGCTTTCTTT
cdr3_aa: CASRASGDWVNTEAFF

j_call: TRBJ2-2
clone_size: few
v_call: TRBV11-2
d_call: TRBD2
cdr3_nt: TGTGCCAGCAACCGCGGGAGTCCGAACACCGGGGAGCTGTTTTTT
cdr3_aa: CASNRGSPNTGELFF

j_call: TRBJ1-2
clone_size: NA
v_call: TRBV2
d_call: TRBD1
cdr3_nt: TGTGCCAGCAGTTACGGACAGGGGGGATTATATGGCTACACCTTC
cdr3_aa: CASSYGQGGLYGYTF

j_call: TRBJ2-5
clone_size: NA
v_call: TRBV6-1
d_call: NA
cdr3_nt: TGTGCCAGCAATAGGGGTTCAGGGGAGACCCAGTACTTC
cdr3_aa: CASNRGSGETQYF

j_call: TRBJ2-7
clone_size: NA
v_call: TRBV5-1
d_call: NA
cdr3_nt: TGCGCCAGCAGAGGGGGGGCAAGCAGCTCCTACGAGCAGTACTTC
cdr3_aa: CASRGGASSSYEQYF

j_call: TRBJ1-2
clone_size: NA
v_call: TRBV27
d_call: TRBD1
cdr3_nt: TGTGCCAGCGCGACAGGGGGATATGGCTACACCTTC
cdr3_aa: CASATGGYGYTF

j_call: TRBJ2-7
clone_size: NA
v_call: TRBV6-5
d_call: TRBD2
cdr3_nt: TGTGCCAGCAGTCCTAGCGGGATCTACGAGCAGTACTTC
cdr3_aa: CASSPSGIYEQYF

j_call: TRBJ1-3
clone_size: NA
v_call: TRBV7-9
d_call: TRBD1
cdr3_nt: TGTTCCAGCACGCTGGGACAGGGGGCTGCTGGAAACACCATATATTTT
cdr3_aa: CSSTLGQGAAGNTIYF

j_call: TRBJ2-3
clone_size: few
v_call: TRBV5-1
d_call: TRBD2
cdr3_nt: TGCGCCAGCAGGCCGGCGGGGGGGATGGGGCAGTATTTT
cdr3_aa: CASRPAGGMGQYF

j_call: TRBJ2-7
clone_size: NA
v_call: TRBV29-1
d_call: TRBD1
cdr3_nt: TGCAGCGTTCCGGGACAGGGGGCCTCCTACGAGCAGTACTTC
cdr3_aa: CSVPGQGASYEQYF